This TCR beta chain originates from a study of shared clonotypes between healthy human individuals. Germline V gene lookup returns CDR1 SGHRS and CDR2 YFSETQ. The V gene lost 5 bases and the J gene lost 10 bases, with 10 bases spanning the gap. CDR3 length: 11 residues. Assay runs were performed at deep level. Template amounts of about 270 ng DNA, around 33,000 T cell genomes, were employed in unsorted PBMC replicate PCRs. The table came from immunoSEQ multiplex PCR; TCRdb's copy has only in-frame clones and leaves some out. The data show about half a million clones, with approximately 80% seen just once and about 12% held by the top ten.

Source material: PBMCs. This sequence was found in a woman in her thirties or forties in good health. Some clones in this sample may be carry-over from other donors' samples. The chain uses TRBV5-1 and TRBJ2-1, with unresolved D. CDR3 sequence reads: CASRILREQFF. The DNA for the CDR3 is TGCGCCAGCAGAATCCTCAGGGAGCAGTTCTTC.